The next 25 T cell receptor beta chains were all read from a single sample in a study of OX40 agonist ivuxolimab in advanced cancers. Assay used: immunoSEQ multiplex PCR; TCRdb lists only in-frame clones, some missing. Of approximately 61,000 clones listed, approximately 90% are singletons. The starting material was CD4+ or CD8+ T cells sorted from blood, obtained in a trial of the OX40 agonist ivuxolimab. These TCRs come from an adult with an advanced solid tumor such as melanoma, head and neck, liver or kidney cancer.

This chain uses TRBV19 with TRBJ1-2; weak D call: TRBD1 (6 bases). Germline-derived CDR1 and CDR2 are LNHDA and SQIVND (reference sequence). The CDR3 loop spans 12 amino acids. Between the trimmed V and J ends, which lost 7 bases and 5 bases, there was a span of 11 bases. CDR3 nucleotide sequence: TGTGCCAGTAATCAGGGGAGGTATGGCTACACCTTC. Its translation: CASNQGRYGYTF.

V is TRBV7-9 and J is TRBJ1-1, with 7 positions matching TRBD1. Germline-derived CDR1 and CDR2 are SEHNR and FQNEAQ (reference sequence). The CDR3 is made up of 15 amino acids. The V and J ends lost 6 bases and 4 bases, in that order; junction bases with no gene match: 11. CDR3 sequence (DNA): TGTGCCAGCAGAGAGACAGGGAATATTGGCACTGAAGCTTTCTTT. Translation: CASRETGNIGTEAFF. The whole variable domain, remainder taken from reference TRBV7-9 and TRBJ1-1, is DTGVSQNPRHKITKRGQNVTFRCDPISEHNRLYWYRQTLGQGPEFLTYFQNEAQLEKSRLLSDRFSAERPKGSFSTLEIQRTEQGDSAMYLCASRETGNIGTEAFFGQGTRLTVV.

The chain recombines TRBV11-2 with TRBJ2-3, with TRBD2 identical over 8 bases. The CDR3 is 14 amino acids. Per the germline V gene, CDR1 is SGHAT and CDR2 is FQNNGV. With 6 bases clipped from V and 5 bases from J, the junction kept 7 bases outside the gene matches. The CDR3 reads CASRYSGREDTQYF. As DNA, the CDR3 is TGTGCCAGCAGATACAGCGGGAGAGAAGATACGCAGTATTTT.

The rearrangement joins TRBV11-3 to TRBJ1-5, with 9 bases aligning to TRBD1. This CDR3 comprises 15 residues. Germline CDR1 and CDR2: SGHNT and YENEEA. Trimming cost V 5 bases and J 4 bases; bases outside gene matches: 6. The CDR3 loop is CASSMVGQGNQPQHF. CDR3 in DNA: TGTGCCAGCAGCATGGTGGGACAGGGAAATCAGCCCCAGCATTTT.

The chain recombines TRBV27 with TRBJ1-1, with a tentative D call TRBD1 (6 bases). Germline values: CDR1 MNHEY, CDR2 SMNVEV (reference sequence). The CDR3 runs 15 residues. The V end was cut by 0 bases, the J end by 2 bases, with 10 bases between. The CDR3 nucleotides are TGTGCCAGCAGTTTATCACGGACAGTTAACACTGAAGCTTTCTTT. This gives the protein CASSLSRTVNTEAFF.

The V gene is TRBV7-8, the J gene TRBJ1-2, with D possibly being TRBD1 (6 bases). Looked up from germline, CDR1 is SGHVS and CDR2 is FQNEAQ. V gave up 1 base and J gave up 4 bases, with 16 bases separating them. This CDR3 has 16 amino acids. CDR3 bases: TGTGCCAGCAGCTTAGACAGAGGAGGGGGGGTCTATGGCTACACCTTC. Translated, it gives CASSLDRGGGVYGYTF.

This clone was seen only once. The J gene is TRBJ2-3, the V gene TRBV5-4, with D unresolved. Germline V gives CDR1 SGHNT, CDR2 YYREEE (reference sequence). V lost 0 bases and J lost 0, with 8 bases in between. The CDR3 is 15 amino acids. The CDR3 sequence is CASSLDSMSTDTQYF. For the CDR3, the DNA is TGTGCCAGCAGCTTGGACTCTATGAGCACAGATACGCAGTATTTT.

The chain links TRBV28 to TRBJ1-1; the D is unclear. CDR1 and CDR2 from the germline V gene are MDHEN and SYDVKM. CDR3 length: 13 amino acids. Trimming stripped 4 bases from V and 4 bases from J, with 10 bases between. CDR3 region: CASSSTASTEAFF. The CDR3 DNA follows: TGTGCCAGCAGTTCCACAGCGAGCACTGAAGCTTTCTTT. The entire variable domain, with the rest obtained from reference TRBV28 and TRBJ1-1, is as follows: DVKVTQSSRYLVKRTGEKVFLECVQDMDHENMFWYRQDPGLGLRLIYFSYDVKMKEKGDIPEGYSVSREKKERFSLILESASTNQTSMYLCASSSTASTEAFFGQGTRLTVV.

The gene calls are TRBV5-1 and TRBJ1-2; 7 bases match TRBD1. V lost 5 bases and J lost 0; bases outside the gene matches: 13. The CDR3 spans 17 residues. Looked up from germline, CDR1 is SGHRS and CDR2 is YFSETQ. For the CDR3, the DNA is TGCGCCAGCAGACGATCCGGGACAGAAAAAGCTAACTATGGCTACACCTTC. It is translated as CASRRSGTEKANYGYTF.

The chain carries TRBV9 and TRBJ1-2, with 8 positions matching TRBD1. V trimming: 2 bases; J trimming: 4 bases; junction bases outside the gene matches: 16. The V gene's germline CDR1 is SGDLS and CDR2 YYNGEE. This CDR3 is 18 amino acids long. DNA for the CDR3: TGTGCCAGCAGCGTCACCGGGACAGGAGGCGGCGGGGGCTATGGCTACACCTTC. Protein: CASSVTGTGGGGGYGYTF.

The CDR3 region is CASTLGTDGNTIYF. The CDR3 DNA reads TGTGCCAGTACCCTTGGGACGGACGGAAACACCATATATTTT. The chain is built from TRBV19 and TRBJ1-3; D is possibly TRBD1 (5 bases). The CDR3 consists of 14 residues. Trimming removed 7 bases from V and 4 bases from J, with 14 bases in between. The germline V gene has CDR1 LNHDA and CDR2 SQIVND (reference sequence). Supplemented by reference TRBV19 and TRBJ1-3, the full variable domain reads DGGITQSPKYLFRKEGQNVTLSCEQNLNHDAMYWYRQDPGQGLRLIYYSQIVNDFQKGDIAEGYSVSREKKESFPLTVTSAQKNPTAFYLCASTLGTDGNTIYFGEGSWLTVV.

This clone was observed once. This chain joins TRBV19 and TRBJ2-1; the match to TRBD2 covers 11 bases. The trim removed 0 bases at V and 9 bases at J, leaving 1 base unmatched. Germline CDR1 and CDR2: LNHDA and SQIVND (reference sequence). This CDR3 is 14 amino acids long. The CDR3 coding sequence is TGTGCCAGTAGTATAGACCTAGCGGGAGGTGAGCAGTTCTTC. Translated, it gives CASSIDLAGGEQFF.

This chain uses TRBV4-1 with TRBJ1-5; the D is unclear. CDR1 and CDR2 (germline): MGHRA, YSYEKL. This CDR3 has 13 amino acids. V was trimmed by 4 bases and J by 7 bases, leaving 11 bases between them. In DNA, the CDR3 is TGCGCCAGCAGCCCGTGGCTGAGCCAGCCCCAGCATTTT. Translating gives CASSPWLSQPQHF.

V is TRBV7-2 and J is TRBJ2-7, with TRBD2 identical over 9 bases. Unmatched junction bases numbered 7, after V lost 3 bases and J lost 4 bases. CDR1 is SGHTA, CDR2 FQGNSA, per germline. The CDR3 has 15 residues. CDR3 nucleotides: TGTGCCAGCAGCTTCAGACTAGCGGTTGAATACGAGCAGTACTTC. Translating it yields CASSFRLAVEYEQYF.

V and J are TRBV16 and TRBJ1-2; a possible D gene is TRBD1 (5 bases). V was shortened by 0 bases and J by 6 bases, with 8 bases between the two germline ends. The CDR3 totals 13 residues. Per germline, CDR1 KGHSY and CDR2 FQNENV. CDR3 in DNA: TGTGCCAGCAGCCAATCGCAGGGCGATGGCTACACCTTC. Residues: CASSQSQGDGYTF.

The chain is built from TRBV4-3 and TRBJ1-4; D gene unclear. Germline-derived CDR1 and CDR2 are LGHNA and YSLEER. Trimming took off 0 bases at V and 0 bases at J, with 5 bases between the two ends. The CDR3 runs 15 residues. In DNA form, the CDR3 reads TGCGCCAGCAGCCAAGATTGGGCAACTAATGAAAAACTGTTTTTT. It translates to CASSQDWATNEKLFF.

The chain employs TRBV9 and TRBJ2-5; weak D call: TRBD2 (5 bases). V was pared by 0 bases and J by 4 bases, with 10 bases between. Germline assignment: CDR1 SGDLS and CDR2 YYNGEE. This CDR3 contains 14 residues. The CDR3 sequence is CASSVVWRTETQYF. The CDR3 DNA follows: TGTGCCAGCAGCGTAGTTTGGAGGACAGAGACCCAGTACTTC.

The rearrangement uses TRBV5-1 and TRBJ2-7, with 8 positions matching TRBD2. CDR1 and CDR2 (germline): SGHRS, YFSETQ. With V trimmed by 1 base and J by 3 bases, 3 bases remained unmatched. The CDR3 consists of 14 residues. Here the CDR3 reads CASSLKSGSYEQYF. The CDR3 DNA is TGCGCCAGCAGCTTGAAGAGCGGGAGCTACGAGCAGTACTTC.

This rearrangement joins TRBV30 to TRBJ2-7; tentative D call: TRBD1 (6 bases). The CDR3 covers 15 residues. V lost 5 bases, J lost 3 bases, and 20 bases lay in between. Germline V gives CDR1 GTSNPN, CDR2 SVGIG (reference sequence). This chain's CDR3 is CAWHDSRDNNYEQYF. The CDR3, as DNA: TGTGCCTGGCATGATTCCCGGGACAACAACTACGAGCAGTACTTC.

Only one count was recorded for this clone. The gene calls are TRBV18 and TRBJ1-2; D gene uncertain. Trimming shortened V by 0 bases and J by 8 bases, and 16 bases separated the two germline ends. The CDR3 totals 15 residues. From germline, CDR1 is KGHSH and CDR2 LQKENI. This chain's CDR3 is CASSPPVGTPAGYTF. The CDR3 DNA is TGTGCCAGCTCACCACCGGTGGGCACCCCGGCAGGCTACACCTTC.

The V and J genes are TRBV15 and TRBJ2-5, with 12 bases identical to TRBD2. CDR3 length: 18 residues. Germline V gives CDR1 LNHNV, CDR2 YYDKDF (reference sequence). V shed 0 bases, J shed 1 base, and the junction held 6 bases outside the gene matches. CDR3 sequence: CATSREDGTSGFQETQYF. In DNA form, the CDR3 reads TGTGCCACCAGCAGAGAGGACGGGACTAGCGGGTTCCAAGAGACCCAGTACTTC.

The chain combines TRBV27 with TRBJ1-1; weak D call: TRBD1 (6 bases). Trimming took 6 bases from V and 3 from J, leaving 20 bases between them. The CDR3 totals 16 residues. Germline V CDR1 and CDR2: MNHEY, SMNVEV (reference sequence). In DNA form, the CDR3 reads TGTGCCAGCAGCTGGGGGGCCGGGAGACGTGACACTGAAGCTTTCTTT. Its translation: CASSWGAGRRDTEAFF.

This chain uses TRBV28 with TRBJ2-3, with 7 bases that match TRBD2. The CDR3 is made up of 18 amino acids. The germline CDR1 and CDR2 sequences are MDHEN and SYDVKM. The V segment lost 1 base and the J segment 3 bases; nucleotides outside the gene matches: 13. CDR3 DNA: TGTGCCAGCAGTTTATTTAATCTGGGCGGGGGACCAACAGATACGCAGTATTTT. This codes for CASSLFNLGGGPTDTQYF.

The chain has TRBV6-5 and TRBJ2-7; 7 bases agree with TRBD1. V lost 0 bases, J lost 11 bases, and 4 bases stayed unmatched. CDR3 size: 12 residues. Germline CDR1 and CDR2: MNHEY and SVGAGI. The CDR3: CASSYSGTEEYF. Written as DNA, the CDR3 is TGTGCCAGCAGTTACTCCGGGACAGAGGAGTACTTC.

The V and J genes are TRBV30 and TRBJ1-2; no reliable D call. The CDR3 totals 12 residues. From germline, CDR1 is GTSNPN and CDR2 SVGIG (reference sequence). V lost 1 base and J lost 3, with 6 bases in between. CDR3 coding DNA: TGTGCCTGGAGTGAGAAATACTATGGCTACACCTTC. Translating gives CAWSEKYYGYTF.